The rows below give T cell receptor beta chains drawn from one sample of a study of CD8 T cells in Susac syndrome. MiXCR was run by TCRdb on the immunoSEQ multiplex PCR reads, yielding one entry per CDR3 protein. In the table there are approximately 190,000 distinct CDR3 sequences, almost 96% of which are singletons. Material: CD4+ T cells from PBMCs. The origin of the receptors is a human donor with Susac syndrome. CDR3s include the opening cysteine and the closing phenylalanine or tryptophan. A D gene is named only where the DNA matches it firmly. Expanded clones are given a class, and other clones once, few, many or no size at all.

once	TRBJ2-3	TRBD1	TRBV6-6	CASSYGTGGDTQYF	TGTGCCAGCAGTTACGGGACAGGGGGAGATACGCAGTATTTT
.	TRBJ2-5	.	TRBV3-1	CASSQERGRGRETQYF	TGTGCCAGCAGCCAAGAGAGGGGAAGGGGGAGAGAGACCCAGTACTTC
.	TRBJ2-5	TRBD2	TRBV20-1	CSARDGSSGGWGTQYF	TGCAGTGCTAGAGACGGTAGTAGCGGGGGTTGGGGGACCCAGTACTTC
.	TRBJ2-3	.	TRBV30	CAWRSTAVAMQYF	TGTGCCTGGAGATCGACAGCGGTCGCTATGCAGTATTTT
.	TRBJ1-2	.	TRBV20-1	CSARDPADRYGYTF	TGCAGTGCTAGAGATCCAGCGGACCGCTATGGCTACACCTTC
.	TRBJ1-1	.	TRBV25-1	CASRIAKGGRAEAFF	TGTGCCAGCAGGATAGCAAAGGGAGGGAGGGCTGAAGCTTTCTTT
few	TRBJ2-7	.	TRBV5-4	CASSSFYEQYF	TGTGCCAGCAGTTCCTTCTACGAGCAGTACTTC
.	TRBJ1-6	TRBD1	TRBV11-2	CASSRTGGDSPLHF	TGTGCCAGCAGCCGGACAGGGGGTGATTCACCCCTCCACTTT
.	TRBJ1-1	.	TRBV12-3/TRBV12-4	CASSSWTGSGTEAFF	TGTGCCAGCAGTTCGTGGACGGGGAGTGGCACTGAAGCTTTCTTT
.	TRBJ1-2	.	TRBV11-2	CASSLGPTSSYGYTF	TGTGCCAGCAGCTTAGGTCCAACAAGTTCCTATGGCTACACCTTC
.	TRBJ2-4	.	TRBV29-1	CSVEDGKGAKNIQYF	TGCAGCGTTGAAGATGGTAAGGGAGCCAAAAACATTCAGTACTTC
.	TRBJ2-3	TRBD2	TRBV14	CASSQGLALTDTQYF	TGTGCCAGCAGCCAGGGACTAGCCCTCACAGATACGCAGTATTTT
.	TRBJ2-4	.	TRBV20-1	CSARDWRTNLIQYF	TGCAGTGCTAGAGATTGGAGGACTAATCTCATTCAGTACTTC
.	TRBJ2-4	.	TRBV28	CASTSDPHRAKNIQYF	TGTGCCAGCACCTCGGACCCACACCGGGCCAAAAACATTCAGTACTTC
.	TRBJ2-7	TRBD2	TRBV14	CASSQDTVTSGGTGYEQYF	TGTGCCAGCAGCCAAGATACCGTGACTAGCGGGGGGACCGGATACGAGCAGTACTTC
.	TRBJ1-1	TRBD1	TRBV6-5	CATARQGDTEAFF	TGTGCCACCGCGCGACAGGGGGACACTGAAGCTTTCTTT
.	TRBJ1-2	.	TRBV5-1	CASSFESQGALEGYTF	TGCGCCAGCAGCTTCGAGTCGCAGGGTGCCCTCGAGGGCTACACCTTC
.	TRBJ2-5	.	TRBV3-1	CASSASRTQYF	TGTGCCAGCAGCGCAAGCAGGACCCAGTACTTC
once	TRBJ1-2	TRBD1	TRBV7-2	CASRRDRVPDRAGYTF	TGTGCCAGCAGGCGGGACAGGGTCCCCGACAGGGCTGGCTACACCTTC
.	TRBJ2-7	TRBD2	TRBV9	CASSAQGLAGPPYEQYF	TGTGCCAGCAGCGCTCAGGGACTAGCGGGGCCGCCCTACGAGCAGTACTTC
.	TRBJ1-4	.	TRBV19	CASSIRTPVEKLFF	TGTGCCAGTAGTATTCGGACACCTGTGGAAAAACTGTTTTTT
.	TRBJ2-7	TRBD2	TRBV14	CASSRGGASYEQYF	TGTGCCAGCAGCCGCGGGGGGGCCTCCTACGAGCAGTACTTC
.	TRBJ2-5	.	TRBV19	CASRHSPSTRTQYF	TGTGCCAGTAGGCACAGTCCATCCACCCGGACCCAGTACTTC
.	TRBJ2-5	TRBD2	TRBV15	CATSRDPGGQETQYF	TGTGCCACCAGCAGAGATCCGGGGGGTCAAGAGACCCAGTACTTC
.	TRBJ1-1	.	TRBV27	CASSLSPGRLTEAFF	TGTGCCAGCAGTTTATCCCCAGGTCGGCTCACTGAAGCTTTCTTT
.	TRBJ1-2	.	TRBV7-9	CASITRGSPNGYTF	TGTGCCAGTATTACCAGAGGAAGCCCGAATGGCTACACCTTC
.	TRBJ2-7	TRBD1	TRBV2	CASSQTGGNAEQYF	TGTGCCAGCAGCCAGACAGGGGGGAATGCCGAGCAGTACTTC
.	TRBJ1-5	.	TRBV29-1	CSVGNGINQPQHF	TGCAGCGTTGGTAACGGGATCAATCAGCCCCAGCATTTT
.	TRBJ1-4	.	TRBV29-1	CSVQKGRVVEKLFF	TGCAGCGTTCAGAAGGGCAGGGTAGTAGAAAAACTGTTTTTT
.	TRBJ1-6	.	TRBV3-1	CASSPGDDLPLHF	TGTGCCAGCAGCCCGGGCGACGATTTGCCCCTCCACTTT
.	TRBJ2-7	.	TRBV11-2	CASSLGTVGGYEQYF	TGTGCCAGCAGCTTGGGGACTGTTGGGGGTTACGAGCAGTACTTC
.	TRBJ1-2	TRBD1	TRBV4-1	CASSQEGLGQDLYGYTF	TGCGCCAGCAGCCAAGAGGGATTGGGACAGGACCTTTATGGCTACACCTTC
.	TRBJ2-3	TRBD2	TRBV15	CATSSGTSGVVDTQYF	TGTGCCACCAGCTCCGGGACTAGCGGGGTGGTAGATACGCAGTATTTT
once	TRBJ1-5	TRBD1	TRBV12-3/TRBV12-4	CASRLTGDNQPQHF	TGTGCCAGCAGGCTGACAGGGGACAATCAGCCCCAGCATTTT
.	TRBJ2-1	.	TRBV10-3	CAISWATNNEQFF	TGTGCCATCTCCTGGGCCACCAACAATGAGCAGTTCTTC
.	TRBJ2-7	TRBD1	TRBV5-6	CASSLARQGFYEQYF	TGTGCCAGCAGCTTGGCCAGACAGGGGTTCTACGAGCAGTACTTC
.	TRBJ1-2	TRBD1	TRBV3-1	CASSYPGQKSYGYTF	TGTGCCAGCAGCTATCCGGGACAGAAGAGCTATGGCTACACCTTC
.	TRBJ2-1	.	TRBV19	CASRSRNEQFF	TGTGCCAGTAGGAGTAGGAATGAGCAGTTCTTC
once	TRBJ2-7	.	TRBV13	CASSLWGQPSYEQYF	TGTGCCAGCAGCTTATGGGGACAACCGTCTTACGAGCAGTACTTC
.	TRBJ2-7	.	TRBV4-2	CASSQAVGGYEQYF	TGTGCCAGCAGCCAAGCAGTTGGGGGGTACGAGCAGTACTTC
.	TRBJ2-5	.	TRBV6-2/TRBV6-3	CASRRSGVETQYF	TGTGCCAGCAGACGATCAGGGGTGGAGACCCAGTACTTC
.	TRBJ1-5	.	TRBV19	CASSIRGTDSNQPQHF	TGTGCCAGTAGTATTCGGGGGACGGATAGCAATCAGCCCCAGCATTTT
.	TRBJ2-1	.	TRBV29-1	CSVEVFDRYNEQFF	TGCAGCGTTGAAGTCTTTGACAGGTACAATGAGCAGTTCTTC
few	TRBJ2-7	TRBD1	TRBV30	CAWRTPGQGTYEQYF	TGTGCCTGGAGGACCCCGGGACAGGGGACCTACGAGCAGTACTTC
.	TRBJ1-2	.	TRBV7-2	CASSPLSIEGYGYTF	TGTGCCAGCAGCCCCCTCTCTATCGAAGGCTATGGCTACACCTTC
.	TRBJ1-3	.	TRBV2	CASSETRAAGNTIYF	TGTGCCAGCAGTGAGACCAGGGCGGCTGGAAACACCATATATTTT
.	TRBJ1-1	.	TRBV29-1	CSVEGGVRNTEAFF	TGCAGCGTTGAAGGGGGGGTGAGGAACACTGAAGCTTTCTTT
.	TRBJ2-1	.	TRBV30	CAWSVKGAHYNEQFF	TGTGCCTGGAGTGTAAAAGGGGCCCACTACAATGAGCAGTTCTTC
once	TRBJ1-1	.	TRBV7-2	CASSLYAGSVTEAFF	TGTGCCAGCAGCTTGTACGCAGGGTCTGTCACTGAAGCTTTCTTT
.	TRBJ2-1	.	TRBV28	CASSLSQGNNEQFF	TGTGCCAGCAGTTTGTCACAGGGCAACAATGAGCAGTTCTTC
.	TRBJ1-6	.	TRBV20-1	CSATYGTNSPLHF	TGCAGTGCTACTTACGGCACCAATTCACCCCTCCACTTT